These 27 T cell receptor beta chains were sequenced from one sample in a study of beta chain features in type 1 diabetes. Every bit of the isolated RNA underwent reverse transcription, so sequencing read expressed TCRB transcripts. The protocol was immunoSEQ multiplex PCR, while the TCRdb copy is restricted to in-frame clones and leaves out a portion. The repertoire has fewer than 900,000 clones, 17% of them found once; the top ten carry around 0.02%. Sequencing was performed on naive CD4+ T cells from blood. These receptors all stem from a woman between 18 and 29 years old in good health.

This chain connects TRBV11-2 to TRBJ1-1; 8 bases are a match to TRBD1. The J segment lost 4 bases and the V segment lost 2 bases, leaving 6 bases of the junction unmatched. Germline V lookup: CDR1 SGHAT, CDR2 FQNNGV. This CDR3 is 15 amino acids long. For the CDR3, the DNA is TGTGCCAGCAGCTTACTTGGACAGGGAGGCACTGAAGCTTTCTTT. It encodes CASSLLGQGGTEAFF. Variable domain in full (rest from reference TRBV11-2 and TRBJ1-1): EAGVAQSPRYKIIEKRQSVAFWCNPISGHATLYWYQQILGQGPKLLIQFQNNGVVDDSQLPKDRFSAERLKGVDSTLKIQPAKLEDSAVYLCASSLLGQGGTEAFFGQGTRLTVV.

CDR3 region: CAITTRRIGEQYF. The CDR3 DNA is TGTGCCATCACGACTAGAAGAATAGGGGAGCAGTACTTC. J is TRBJ2-7 and V is TRBV2, with D perhaps matching TRBD2 (6 bases). The germline V gene encodes CDR1 SNHLY and CDR2 FYNNEI. This CDR3 spans 13 amino acids. V lost 10 bases and J lost 7, with 20 bases in between.

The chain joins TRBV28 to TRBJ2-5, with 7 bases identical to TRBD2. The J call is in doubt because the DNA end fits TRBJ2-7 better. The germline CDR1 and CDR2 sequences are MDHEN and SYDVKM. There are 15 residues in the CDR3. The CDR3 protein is CASSWLAGGPYEQYF. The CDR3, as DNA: TGTGCCAGCAGTTGGTTAGCGGGCGGACCATACGAGCAGTACTTC.

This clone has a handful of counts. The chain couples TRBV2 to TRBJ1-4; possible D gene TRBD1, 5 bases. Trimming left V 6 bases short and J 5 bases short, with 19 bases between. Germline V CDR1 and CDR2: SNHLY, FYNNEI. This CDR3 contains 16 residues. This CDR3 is CASSRGNSGRNEKLFF. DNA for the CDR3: TGTGCCAGCAGCCGGGGGAACAGCGGCAGAAATGAAAAACTGTTTTTT.

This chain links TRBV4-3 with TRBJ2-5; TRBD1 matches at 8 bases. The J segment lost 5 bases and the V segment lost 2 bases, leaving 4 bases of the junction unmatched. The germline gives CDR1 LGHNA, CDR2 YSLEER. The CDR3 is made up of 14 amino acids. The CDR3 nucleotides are TGCGCCAGCAGCCAACAGGGGGCAGGGGAGACCCAGTACTTC. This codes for CASSQQGAGETQYF.

Written as DNA, the CDR3 is TGTGCCAGCAGCTACCAGGGGGATGGCTACACCTTC. Residues: CASSYQGDGYTF. This chain uses TRBV28 with TRBJ1-2; 7 bases are a match to TRBD1. Germline CDR1 MDHEN, CDR2 SYDVKM. The CDR3 length is 12 residues. The junction had 4 bases not matched to a gene; V was cut back by 6 bases and J by 6 bases.

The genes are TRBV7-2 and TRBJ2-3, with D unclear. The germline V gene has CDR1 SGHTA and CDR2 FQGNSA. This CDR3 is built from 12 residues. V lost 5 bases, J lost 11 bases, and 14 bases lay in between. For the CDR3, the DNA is TGTGCCAGCAGCCACCCCCGCTTCGGGCAGTATTTT. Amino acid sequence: CASSHPRFGQYF.

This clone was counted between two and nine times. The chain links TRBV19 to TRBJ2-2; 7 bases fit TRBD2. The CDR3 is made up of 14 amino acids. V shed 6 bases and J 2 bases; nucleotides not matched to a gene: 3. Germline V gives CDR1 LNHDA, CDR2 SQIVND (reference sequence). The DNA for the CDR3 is TGTGCCAGTAGCCGGGACTACAACACCGGGGAGCTGTTTTTT. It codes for CASSRDYNTGELFF.

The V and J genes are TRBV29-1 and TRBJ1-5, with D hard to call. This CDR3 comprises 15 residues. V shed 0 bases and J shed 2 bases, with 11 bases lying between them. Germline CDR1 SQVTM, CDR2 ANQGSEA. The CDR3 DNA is TGCAGCGTTGAAGATCGATGGGGATGCAATCAGCCCCAGCATTTT. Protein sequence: CSVEDRWGCNQPQHF.

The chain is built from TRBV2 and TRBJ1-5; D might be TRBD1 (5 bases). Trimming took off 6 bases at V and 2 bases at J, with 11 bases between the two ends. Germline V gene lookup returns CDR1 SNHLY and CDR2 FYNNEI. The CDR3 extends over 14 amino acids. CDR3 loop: CASRVGGGNQPQHF. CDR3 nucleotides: TGTGCCAGCAGAGTGGGAGGGGGCAATCAGCCCCAGCATTTT. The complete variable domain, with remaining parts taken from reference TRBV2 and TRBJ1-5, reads EPEVTQTPSHQVTQMGQEVILRCVPISNHLYFYWYRQILGQKVEFLVSFYNNEISEKSEIFDDQFSVERPDGSNFTLKIRSTKLEDSAMYFCASRVGGGNQPQHFGDGTRLSIL.

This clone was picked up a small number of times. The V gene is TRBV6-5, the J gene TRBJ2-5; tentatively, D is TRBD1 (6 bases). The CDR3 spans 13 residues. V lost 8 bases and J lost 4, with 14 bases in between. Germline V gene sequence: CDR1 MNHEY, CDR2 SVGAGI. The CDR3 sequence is CASAFAGAETQYF. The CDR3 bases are TGTGCCAGCGCCTTCGCAGGGGCAGAGACCCAGTACTTC.

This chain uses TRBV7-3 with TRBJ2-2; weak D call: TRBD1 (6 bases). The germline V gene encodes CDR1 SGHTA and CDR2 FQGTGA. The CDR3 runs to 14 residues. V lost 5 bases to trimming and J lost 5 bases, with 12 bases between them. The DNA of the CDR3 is TGTGCCAGCAGCGCCAACAGGGCTACCGGGGAGCTGTTTTTT. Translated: CASSANRATGELFF.

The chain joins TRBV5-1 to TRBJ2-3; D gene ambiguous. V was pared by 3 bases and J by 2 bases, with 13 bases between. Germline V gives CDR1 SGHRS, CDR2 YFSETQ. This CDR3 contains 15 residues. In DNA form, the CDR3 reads TGCGCCAGCAGCTGGTTCGATGCCTACACAGATACGCAGTATTTT. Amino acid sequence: CASSWFDAYTDTQYF.

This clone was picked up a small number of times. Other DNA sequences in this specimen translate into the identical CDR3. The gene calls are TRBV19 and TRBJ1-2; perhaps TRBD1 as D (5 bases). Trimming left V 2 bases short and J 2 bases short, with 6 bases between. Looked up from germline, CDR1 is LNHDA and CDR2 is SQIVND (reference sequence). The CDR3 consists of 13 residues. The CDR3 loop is CASSIQGNYGYTF. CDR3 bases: TGTGCCAGTAGTATACAGGGAAACTATGGCTACACCTTC.

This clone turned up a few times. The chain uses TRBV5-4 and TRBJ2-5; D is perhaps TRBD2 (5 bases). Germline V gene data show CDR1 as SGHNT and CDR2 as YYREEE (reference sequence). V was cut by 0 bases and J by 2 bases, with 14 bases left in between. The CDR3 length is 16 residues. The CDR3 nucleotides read TGTGCCAGCAGCTTGGACCACCGTGGAGGACAAGAGACCCAGTACTTC. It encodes CASSLDHRGGQETQYF.

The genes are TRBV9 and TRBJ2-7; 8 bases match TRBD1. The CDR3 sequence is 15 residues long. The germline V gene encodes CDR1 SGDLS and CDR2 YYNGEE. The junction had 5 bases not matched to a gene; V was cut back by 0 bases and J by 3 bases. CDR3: CASSVAPDRVYEQYF. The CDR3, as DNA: TGTGCCAGCAGCGTAGCGCCGGACAGGGTCTACGAGCAGTACTTC.

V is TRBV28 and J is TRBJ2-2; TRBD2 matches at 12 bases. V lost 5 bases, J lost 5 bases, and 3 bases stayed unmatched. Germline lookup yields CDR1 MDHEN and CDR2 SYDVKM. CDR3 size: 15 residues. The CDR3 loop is CASSRTSGRTGELFF. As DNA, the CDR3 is TGTGCCAGCAGTCGAACTAGCGGGAGGACCGGGGAGCTGTTTTTT.

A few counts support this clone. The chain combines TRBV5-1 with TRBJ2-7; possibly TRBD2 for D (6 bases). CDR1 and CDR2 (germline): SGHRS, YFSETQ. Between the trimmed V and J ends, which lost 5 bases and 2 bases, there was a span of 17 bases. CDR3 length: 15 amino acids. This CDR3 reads CASSGGGTATYEQYF. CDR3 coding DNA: TGCGCCAGCAGTGGGGGTGGGACTGCTACCTACGAGCAGTACTTC. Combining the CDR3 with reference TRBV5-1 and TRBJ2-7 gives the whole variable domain KAGVTQTPRYLIKTRGQQVTLSCSPISGHRSVSWYQQTPGQGLQFLFEYFSETQRNKGNFPGRFSGRQFSNSRSEMNVSTLELGDSALYLCASSGGGTATYEQYFGPGTRLTVT.

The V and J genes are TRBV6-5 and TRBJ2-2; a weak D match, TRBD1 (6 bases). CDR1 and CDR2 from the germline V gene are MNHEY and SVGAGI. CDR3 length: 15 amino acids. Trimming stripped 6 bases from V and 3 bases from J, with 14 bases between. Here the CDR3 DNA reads TGTGCCAGCAGCCTATACAGGGTTTACACCGGGGAGCTGTTTTTT. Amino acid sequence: CASSLYRVYTGELFF.

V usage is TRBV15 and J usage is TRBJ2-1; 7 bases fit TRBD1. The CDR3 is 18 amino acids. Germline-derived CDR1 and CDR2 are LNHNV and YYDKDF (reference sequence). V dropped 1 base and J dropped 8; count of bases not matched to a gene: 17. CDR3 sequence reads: CATSRGGTGALSLDEQFF. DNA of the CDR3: TGTGCCACCAGCAGAGGCGGAACAGGGGCTCTGAGTCTCGATGAGCAGTTCTTC.

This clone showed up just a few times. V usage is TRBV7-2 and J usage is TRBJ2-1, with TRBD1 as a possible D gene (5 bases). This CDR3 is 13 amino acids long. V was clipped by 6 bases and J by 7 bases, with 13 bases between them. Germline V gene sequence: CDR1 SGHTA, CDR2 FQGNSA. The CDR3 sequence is CASSIGVLNEQFF. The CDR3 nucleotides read TGTGCCAGCAGTATAGGGGTTTTGAATGAGCAGTTCTTC.

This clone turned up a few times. CDR3 DNA sequence: TGCGCCAGCAGCTTGTTGGGACAGACTAATGAAAAACTGTTTTTT. It is translated as CASSLLGQTNEKLFF. The chain carries TRBV5-1 and TRBJ1-4, with TRBD1 identical over 7 bases. Germline V CDR1 and CDR2: SGHRS, YFSETQ. Trimming cost V 1 base and J 2 bases; bases outside gene matches: 2. The CDR3 is made up of 15 amino acids.

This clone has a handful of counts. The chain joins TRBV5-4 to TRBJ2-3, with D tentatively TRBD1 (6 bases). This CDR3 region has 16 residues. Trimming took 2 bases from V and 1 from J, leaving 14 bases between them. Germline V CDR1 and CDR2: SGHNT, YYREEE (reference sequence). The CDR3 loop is CASSFPRGKGTDTQYF. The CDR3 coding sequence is TGTGCCAGCAGCTTCCCAAGGGGGAAGGGCACAGATACGCAGTATTTT.

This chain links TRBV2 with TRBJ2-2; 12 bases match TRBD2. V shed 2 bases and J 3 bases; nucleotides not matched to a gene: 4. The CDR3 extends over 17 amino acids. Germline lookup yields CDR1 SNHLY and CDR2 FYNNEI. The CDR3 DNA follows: TGTGCCAGCAGTGAAATAAGACTAGCGGGGGACACCGGGGAGCTGTTTTTT. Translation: CASSEIRLAGDTGELFF.

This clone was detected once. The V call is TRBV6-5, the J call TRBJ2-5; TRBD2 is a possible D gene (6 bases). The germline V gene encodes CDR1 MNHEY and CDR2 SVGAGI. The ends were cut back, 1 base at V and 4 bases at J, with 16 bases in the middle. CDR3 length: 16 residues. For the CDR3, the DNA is TGTGCCAGCAGTTACTTGTCAACTGGGAGGAGAGAGACCCAGTACTTC. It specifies CASSYLSTGRRETQYF.

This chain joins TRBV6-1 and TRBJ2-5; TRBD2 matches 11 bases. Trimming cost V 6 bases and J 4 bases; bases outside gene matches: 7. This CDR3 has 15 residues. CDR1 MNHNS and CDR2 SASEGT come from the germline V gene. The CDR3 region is CASRFQLAGAETQYF. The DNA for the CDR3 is TGTGCCAGCAGGTTTCAACTAGCGGGAGCAGAGACCCAGTACTTC.

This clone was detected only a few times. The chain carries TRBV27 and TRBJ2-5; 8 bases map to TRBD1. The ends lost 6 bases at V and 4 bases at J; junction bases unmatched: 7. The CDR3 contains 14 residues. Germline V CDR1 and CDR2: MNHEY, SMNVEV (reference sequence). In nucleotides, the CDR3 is TGTGCCAGCAGGGGGACAGGAGAGGGAGAGACCCAGTACTTC. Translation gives CASRGTGEGETQYF.